One and the same sample provided the 26 T cell receptor beta chains below, sequenced in a study of T cell responses to AZD1222 COVID-19 vaccine. Clones were sequenced by immunoSEQ multiplex PCR, and TCRdb holds only the in-frame ones, with some missing. Here the sample spans 140,000 to 150,000 clones, 85% to 95% being singletons. The starting material was peripheral blood, obtained on day 0 of AZD1222 vaccination. The receptors were sampled from an adult in good health.

The gene calls are TRBV7-9 and TRBJ1-3; D possibly corresponds to TRBD1 (5 bases). This CDR3 spans 14 amino acids. CDR1 is SEHNR, CDR2 FQNEAQ, per germline (reference sequence). Trimming removed 0 bases from V and 2 bases from J, with 5 bases in between. The CDR3 bases are TGTGCCAGCAGCTTAGCAGGGGCTGGAAACACCATATATTTT. Amino acids: CASSLAGAGNTIYF.

The gene calls are TRBV18 and TRBJ2-5; possibly TRBD1 for D (5 bases). Germline CDR1 reads KGHSH; CDR2 reads LQKENI. With 0 bases removed from V and 5 bases from J, the gap between germline ends came to 7 bases. The CDR3 has 13 amino acids. CDR3 loop: CASSPPSGETQYF. The CDR3 DNA reads TGTGCCAGCTCACCACCCTCAGGGGAGACCCAGTACTTC.

This sequence joins TRBV5-5 and TRBJ2-7; no firm D call. V was cut by 0 bases and J by 1 base, with 11 bases left in between. This CDR3 comprises 15 residues. Germline lookup yields CDR1 SGHKS and CDR2 YYEKEE (reference sequence). The CDR3 DNA follows: TGTGCCAGCAGCTTGGTAGGTGGTGGTTCCTACGAGCAGTACTTC. The encoded protein is CASSLVGGGSYEQYF.

The chain employs TRBV20-1 and TRBJ1-4, with 11 nucleotides matching TRBD1. This CDR3 contains 14 residues. V was pared by 3 bases and J by 6 bases, with 3 bases of the junction left unmatched. Germline V gene sequence: CDR1 DFQATT, CDR2 SNEGSKA (reference sequence). CDR3 DNA sequence: TGCAGTGCTAGTGGGACAGGGGGACATGAAAAACTGTTTTTT. Its protein product is CSASGTGGHEKLFF.

The rearrangement uses TRBV19 and TRBJ1-2, with TRBD1 matching 9 bases. V lost 1 base and J lost 6; bases outside the gene matches: 6. CDR1 and CDR2 from the germline V gene are LNHDA and SQIVND (reference sequence). The CDR3 length is 15 residues. The CDR3 DNA is TGTGCCAGTAGTATAGCCTCGGGACAGGGTCATGGCTACACCTTC. Amino acids: CASSIASGQGHGYTF.

The chain is built from TRBV12-3 or TRBV12-4 and TRBJ2-7, with TRBD1 identical over 7 bases. The CDR3 spans 12 residues. Trimming at V came to 5 bases and at J to 3 bases, leaving 1 base not matched to a gene. The CDR3 DNA reads as TGTGCCAGCAGTCGGACAGGCTACGAGCAGTACTTC. It yields the protein CASSRTGYEQYF.

The gene calls are TRBV18 and TRBJ1-2; 7 positions match TRBD1. Looked up from germline, CDR1 is KGHSH and CDR2 is LQKENI. The CDR3 has 15 amino acids. The V gene end was trimmed by 3 bases and the J gene end by 0 bases; junction bases not matched to a gene: 4. The CDR3 reads CASSPVGTANYGYTF. The CDR3 nucleotides read TGTGCCAGCTCACCCGTGGGGACAGCTAACTATGGCTACACCTTC.

This clone appeared a single time. This rearrangement joins TRBV5-4 to TRBJ2-2; perhaps D is TRBD1 or TRBD2 (6 bases each). CDR3 length equals 15 residues. V dropped 2 bases and J dropped 4 bases, with 12 bases sitting between them. CDR1 is SGHNT, CDR2 YYREEE, per germline (reference sequence). The CDR3 is CASSLGGGGTGELFF. Written as DNA, the CDR3 is TGTGCCAGCAGCTTAGGAGGGGGAGGCACCGGGGAGCTGTTTTTT.

As DNA, the CDR3 is TGTGCCAGCCGACCTGGACTAGCGGGCGTGAACACCGGGGAGCTGTTTTTT. It codes for CASRPGLAGVNTGELFF. The V call is TRBV7-6, the J call TRBJ2-2; TRBD2 matches at 11 bases. V lost 8 bases and J lost 1; bases outside the gene matches: 9. Germline V CDR1 and CDR2: SGHVS, FNYEAQ. The CDR3 is made up of 17 amino acids.

V gene TRBV20-1 combines with J gene TRBJ1-5; D is possibly TRBD1 (5 bases). V was clipped by 3 bases and J by 3 bases, with 9 bases between them. CDR1 is DFQATT and CDR2 is SNEGSKA in the germline V gene (reference sequence). The CDR3 loop spans 13 amino acids. The CDR3 nucleotides are TGCAGTGCTAGTGGGGGATCCAATCAGCCCCAGCATTTT. Its translation: CSASGGSNQPQHF.

The chain recombines TRBV19 with TRBJ1-1; TRBD1 might be the D (5 bases). Germline CDR1 LNHDA, CDR2 SQIVND (reference sequence). The CDR3 sequence is 15 residues long. Trimming took off 7 bases at V and 2 bases at J, with 17 bases between the two ends. CDR3 bases: TGTGCCAGTAAAGGGGTCCAAGGAAAAAACACTGAAGCTTTCTTT. Translating gives CASKGVQGKNTEAFF.

J is TRBJ2-7 and V is TRBV4-2, with 11 positions matching TRBD1. Unmatched junction bases numbered 3, after V lost 8 bases and J lost 3 bases. Germline CDR1 and CDR2: LGHNA and YNFKEQ. The CDR3 runs 13 residues. The CDR3 sequence: CASRGTGGYEQYF. In DNA, the CDR3 is TGTGCCAGCCGGGGGACAGGGGGCTACGAGCAGTACTTC.

The V gene is TRBV6-5, the J gene TRBJ2-1; possibly TRBD2 for D (6 bases). V was cut by 8 bases and J by 2 bases, with 16 bases left in between. This CDR3 region has 15 residues. Germline CDR1 MNHEY, CDR2 SVGAGI. The CDR3 DNA reads as TGTGCCAGCCTCCGGGACTCACTCACCTACAATGAGCAGTTCTTC. It specifies CASLRDSLTYNEQFF.

This clone was observed a single time. The chain has TRBV6-2 or TRBV6-3 and TRBJ2-5, with 10 bases aligning to TRBD2. The V and J ends lost 0 bases and 5 bases, in that order; junction bases with no gene match: 3. The CDR3 consists of 15 residues. Germline CDR1 is MNHEY and CDR2 is SVGEGT. The CDR3 spells CASSYSGLAWETQYF. Here the CDR3 DNA reads TGTGCCAGCAGTTACTCGGGACTAGCGTGGGAGACCCAGTACTTC.

Written as DNA, the CDR3 is TGTGCCAGCAGGCTGGCCCTTAGCTCCTACGAGCAGTACTTC. Amino acids: CASRLALSSYEQYF. V is TRBV6-5 and J is TRBJ2-7, with D unresolved. CDR3 length: 14 amino acids. CDR1 and CDR2 (germline): MNHEY, SVGAGI. Between the trimmed V and J ends, which lost 6 bases and 0 bases, there was a span of 12 bases.

The chain employs TRBV29-1 and TRBJ1-1; 7 nucleotides match TRBD1. With 5 bases clipped from V and 0 bases from J, the junction kept 6 bases outside the gene matches. The germline gives CDR1 SQVTM, CDR2 ANQGSEA. This CDR3 contains 14 residues. The CDR3 region has the DNA TGCAGCGTTCGACAGGGTCTCATGAACACTGAAGCTTTCTTT. Amino acid sequence: CSVRQGLMNTEAFF.

The genes are TRBV18 and TRBJ1-1; weak D call: TRBD1 (6 bases). CDR1 is KGHSH, CDR2 LQKENI, per germline. This CDR3 has 15 amino acids. Trimming removed 2 bases at V and 2 bases at J, with 12 bases between. CDR3 in amino acids: CASSPIGTQNTEAFF. In nucleotides, the CDR3 is TGTGCCAGCTCACCAATAGGGACACAAAACACTGAAGCTTTCTTT. The whole variable domain, remainder taken from reference TRBV18 and TRBJ1-1, is NAGVMQNPRHLVRRRGQEARLRCSPMKGHSHVYWYRQLPEEGLKFMVYLQKENIIDESGMPKERFSAEFPKEGPSILRIQQVVRGDSAAYFCASSPIGTQNTEAFFGQGTRLTVV.

The chain couples TRBV2 to TRBJ2-7; TRBD1 matches 10 bases. CDR1 is SNHLY and CDR2 is FYNNEI in the germline V gene. The V gene end was trimmed by 6 bases and the J gene end by 3 bases; junction bases not matched to a gene: 8. The CDR3 is made up of 15 amino acids. The CDR3, as DNA: TGTGCCAGCAGCCCGGACAGGGGGACTGACTACGAGCAGTACTTC. It codes for CASSPDRGTDYEQYF.

The chain links TRBV2 to TRBJ2-7; D perhaps matches TRBD2 (6 bases). With 5 bases removed from V and 0 bases from J, the gap between germline ends came to 14 bases. The CDR3 loop spans 15 amino acids. Germline lookup yields CDR1 SNHLY and CDR2 FYNNEI. The CDR3, as DNA: TGTGCCAGCAGTCCCCAATTAGCGGTCTCCTACGAGCAGTACTTC. Translation: CASSPQLAVSYEQYF.

The chain uses TRBV5-3 and TRBJ1-1; D remains ambiguous. TRBV5-3 is placed among ORFs of uncertain function. This CDR3 spans 12 amino acids. V lost 0 bases, J lost 10 bases, and 10 bases lay in between. For the CDR3, the DNA is TGTGCCAGAAGCTTGGACTCCGAGGTAGCTTTCTTT. Its translation is CARSLDSEVAFF.

This rearrangement joins TRBV7-9 to TRBJ1-1; 7 bases agree with TRBD1. The trim removed 5 bases at V and 0 bases at J, leaving 3 bases unmatched. Germline V lookup: CDR1 SEHNR, CDR2 FQNEAQ (reference sequence). The CDR3 consists of 14 residues. The CDR3 coding sequence is TGTGCCAGCAGCCGCGACAGGGTGAACACTGAAGCTTTCTTT. Protein product: CASSRDRVNTEAFF.

The V gene is TRBV6-1, the J gene TRBJ1-5; weak D call: TRBD1 (5 bases). V was cut by 3 bases and J by 5 bases, with 11 bases left in between. The CDR3 covers 14 residues. Germline CDR1 reads MNHNS; CDR2 reads SASEGT. CDR3 region: CASSDPGLHQPQHF. The DNA of the CDR3 is TGTGCCAGCAGTGATCCGGGGCTCCATCAGCCCCAGCATTTT.

The J gene is TRBJ2-1, the V gene TRBV11-2; 9 positions agree with TRBD2. Germline V gene sequence: CDR1 SGHAT, CDR2 FQNNGV. The CDR3 length is 15 residues. J was trimmed by 9 bases and V by 1 base; bases with no gene match: 7. Here the CDR3 DNA reads TGTGCCAGCAGCTTAGCCGGGACTAGCTGGACTGAGCAGTTCTTC. Its protein is CASSLAGTSWTEQFF.

The CDR3 reads CASRWTGNTGELFF. DNA for the CDR3: TGTGCCAGCAGATGGACAGGGAACACCGGGGAGCTGTTTTTT. J is TRBJ2-2 and V is TRBV6-4; 7 bases map to TRBD1. V gave up 6 bases and J gave up 1 base; unmatched junction bases: 2. The CDR3 has 14 residues. Per the germline V gene, CDR1 is MRHNA and CDR2 is SNTAGT.

The V call is TRBV5-6, the J call TRBJ1-5; D may be TRBD1 (6 bases). The CDR3 runs 17 residues. From germline, CDR1 is SGHDT and CDR2 YYEEEE. Trimming took off 4 bases at V and 0 bases at J, with 17 bases between the two ends. The CDR3 spells CASSLTGGGYSNQPQHF. The DNA of the CDR3 is TGTGCCAGCAGCCTAACCGGGGGGGGCTATAGCAATCAGCCCCAGCATTTT.

This sequence joins TRBV14 and TRBJ1-6, with D hard to call. V dropped 4 bases and J dropped 10 bases, with 11 bases sitting between them. The CDR3 runs 13 residues. CDR1 SGHDN and CDR2 FVKESK come from the germline V gene. The CDR3 nucleotides read TGTGCCAGCAGCCTAGTAGGAGAATCACCCCTCCACTTT. It encodes CASSLVGESPLHF.